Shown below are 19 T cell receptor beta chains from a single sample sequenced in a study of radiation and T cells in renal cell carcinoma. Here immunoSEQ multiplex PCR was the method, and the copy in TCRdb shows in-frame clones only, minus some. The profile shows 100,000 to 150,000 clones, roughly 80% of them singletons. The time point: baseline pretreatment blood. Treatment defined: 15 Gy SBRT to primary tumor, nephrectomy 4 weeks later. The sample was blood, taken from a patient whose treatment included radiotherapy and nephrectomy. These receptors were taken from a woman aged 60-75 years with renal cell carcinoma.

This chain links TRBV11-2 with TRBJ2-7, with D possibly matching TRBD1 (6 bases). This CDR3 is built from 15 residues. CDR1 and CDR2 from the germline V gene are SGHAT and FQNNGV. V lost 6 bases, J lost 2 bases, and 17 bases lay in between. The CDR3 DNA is TGTGCCAGCAGGCTCTCAGGGGCTCCCCCCTACGAGCAGTACTTC. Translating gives CASRLSGAPPYEQYF.

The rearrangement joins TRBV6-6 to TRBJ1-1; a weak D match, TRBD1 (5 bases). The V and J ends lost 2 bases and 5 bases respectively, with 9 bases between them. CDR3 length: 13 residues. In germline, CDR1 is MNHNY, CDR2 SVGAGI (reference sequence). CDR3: CASSYQGGTEAFF. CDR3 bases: TGTGCCAGCAGTTACCAGGGAGGGACTGAAGCTTTCTTT.

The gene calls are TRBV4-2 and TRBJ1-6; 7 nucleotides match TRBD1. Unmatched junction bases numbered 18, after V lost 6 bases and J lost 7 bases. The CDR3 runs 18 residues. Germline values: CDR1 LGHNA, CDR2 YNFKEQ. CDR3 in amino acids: CASRPLLSRDSRNSPLHF. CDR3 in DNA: TGTGCCAGCAGACCCTTGTTGAGCCGGGACAGTCGAAATTCACCCCTCCACTTT.

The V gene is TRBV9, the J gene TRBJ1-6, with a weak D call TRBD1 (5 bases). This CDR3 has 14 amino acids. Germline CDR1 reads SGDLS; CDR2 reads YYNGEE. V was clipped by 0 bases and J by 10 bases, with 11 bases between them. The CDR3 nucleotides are TGTGCCAGCAGCGTAGAGTTAGAGGGGTCACCCCTCCACTTT. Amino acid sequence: CASSVELEGSPLHF. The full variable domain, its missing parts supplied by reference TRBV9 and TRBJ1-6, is DSGVTQTPKHLITATGQRVTLRCSPRSGDLSVYWYQQSLDQGLQFLIQYYNGEERAKGNILERFSAQQFPDLHSELNLSSLELGDSALYFCASSVELEGSPLHFGNGTRLTVT.

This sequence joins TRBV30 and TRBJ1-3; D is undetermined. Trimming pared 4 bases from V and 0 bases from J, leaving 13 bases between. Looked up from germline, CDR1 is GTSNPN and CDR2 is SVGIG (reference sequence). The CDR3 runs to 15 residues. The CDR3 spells CAWTLGPTSGNTIYF. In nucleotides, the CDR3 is TGTGCCTGGACCCTCGGGCCTACCTCTGGAAACACCATATATTTT. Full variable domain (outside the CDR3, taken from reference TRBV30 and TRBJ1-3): SQTIHQWPATLVQPVGSPLSLECTVEGTSNPNLYWYRQAAGRGLQLLFYSVGIGQISSEVPQNLSASRPQDRQFILSSKKLLLSDSGFYLCAWTLGPTSGNTIYFGEGSWLTVV.

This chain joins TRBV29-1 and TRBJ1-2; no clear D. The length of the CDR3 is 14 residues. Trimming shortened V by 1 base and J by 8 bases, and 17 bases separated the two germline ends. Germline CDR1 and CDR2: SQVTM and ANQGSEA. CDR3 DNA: TGCAGCGTTGAAGTGGGTGGAGGGTTGCGGGGCTACACCTTC. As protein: CSVEVGGGLRGYTF.

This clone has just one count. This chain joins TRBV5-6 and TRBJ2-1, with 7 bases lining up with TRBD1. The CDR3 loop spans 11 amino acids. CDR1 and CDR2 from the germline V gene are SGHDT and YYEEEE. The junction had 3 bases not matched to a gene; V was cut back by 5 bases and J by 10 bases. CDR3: CASSSTGEQFF. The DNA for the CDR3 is TGTGCCAGCAGTTCGACAGGGGAGCAGTTCTTC.

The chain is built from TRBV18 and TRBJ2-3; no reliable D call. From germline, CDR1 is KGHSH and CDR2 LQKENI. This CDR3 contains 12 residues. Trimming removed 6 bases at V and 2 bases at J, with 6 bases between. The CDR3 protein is CASSPVTDTQYF. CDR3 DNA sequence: TGTGCCAGCTCCCCAGTCACAGATACGCAGTATTTT.

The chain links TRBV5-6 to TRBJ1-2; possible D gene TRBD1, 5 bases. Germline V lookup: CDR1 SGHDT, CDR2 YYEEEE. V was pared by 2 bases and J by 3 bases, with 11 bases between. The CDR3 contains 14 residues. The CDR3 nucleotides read TGTGCCAGCAGCTTAGGTCGCAGGGACTATGGCTACACCTTC. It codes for CASSLGRRDYGYTF.

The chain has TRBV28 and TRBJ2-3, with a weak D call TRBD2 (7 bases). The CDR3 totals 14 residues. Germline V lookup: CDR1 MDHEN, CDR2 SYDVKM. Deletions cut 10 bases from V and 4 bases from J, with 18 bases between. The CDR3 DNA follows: TGTGCCATAGGGGGGAGGGGCTATTCAGATACGCAGTATTTT. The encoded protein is CAIGGRGYSDTQYF.

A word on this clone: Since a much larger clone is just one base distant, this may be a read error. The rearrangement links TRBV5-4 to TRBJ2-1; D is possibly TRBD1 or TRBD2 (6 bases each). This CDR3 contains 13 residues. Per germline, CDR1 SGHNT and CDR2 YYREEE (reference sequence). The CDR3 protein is CASSLAGANGQFF. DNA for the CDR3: TGTGCCAGCAGCTTGGCGGGGGCCAATGGGCAGTTCTTC. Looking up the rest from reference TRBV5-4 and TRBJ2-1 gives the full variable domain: ETGVTQSPTHLIKTRGQQVTLRCSSQSGHNTVSWYQQALGQGPQFIFQYYREEENGRGNFPPRFSGLQFPNYSSELNVNALELDDSALYLCASSLAGANGQFFGPGTRLTVL.

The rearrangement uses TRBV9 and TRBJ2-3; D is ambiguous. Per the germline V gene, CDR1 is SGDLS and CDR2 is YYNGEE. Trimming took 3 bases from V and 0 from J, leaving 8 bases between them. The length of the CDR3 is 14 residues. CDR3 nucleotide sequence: TGTGCCAGCAGCGCGGACGGCAGCACAGATACGCAGTATTTT. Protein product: CASSADGSTDTQYF.

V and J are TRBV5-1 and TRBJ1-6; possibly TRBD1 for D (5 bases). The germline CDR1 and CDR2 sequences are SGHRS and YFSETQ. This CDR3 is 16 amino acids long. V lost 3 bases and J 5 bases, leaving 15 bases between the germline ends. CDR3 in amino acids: CASSSSGRADNSPLHF. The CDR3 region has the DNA TGCGCCAGCAGCTCCTCGGGACGGGCGGATAATTCACCCCTCCACTTT.

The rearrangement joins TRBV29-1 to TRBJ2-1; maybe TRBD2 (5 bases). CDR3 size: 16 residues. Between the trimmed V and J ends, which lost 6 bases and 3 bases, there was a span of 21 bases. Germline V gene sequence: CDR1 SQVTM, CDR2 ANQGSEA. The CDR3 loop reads CSVRGLESGDYNEQFF. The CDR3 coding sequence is TGCAGCGTCCGAGGACTTGAAAGTGGGGACTACAATGAGCAGTTCTTC.

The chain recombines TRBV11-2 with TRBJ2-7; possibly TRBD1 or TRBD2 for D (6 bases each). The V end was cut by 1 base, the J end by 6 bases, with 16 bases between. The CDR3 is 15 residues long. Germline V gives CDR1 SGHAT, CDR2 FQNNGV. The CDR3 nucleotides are TGTGCCAGCAGCTTAGGTCGAGGGGGGATTGGCGAGCAGTACTTC. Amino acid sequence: CASSLGRGGIGEQYF.

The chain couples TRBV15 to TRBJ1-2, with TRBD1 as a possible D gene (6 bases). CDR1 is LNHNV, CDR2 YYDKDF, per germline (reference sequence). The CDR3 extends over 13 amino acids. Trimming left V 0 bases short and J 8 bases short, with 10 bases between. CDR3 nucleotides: TGTGCCACCAGCAGAGATGGAGGGGGAGGCTACACCTTC. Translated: CATSRDGGGGYTF.

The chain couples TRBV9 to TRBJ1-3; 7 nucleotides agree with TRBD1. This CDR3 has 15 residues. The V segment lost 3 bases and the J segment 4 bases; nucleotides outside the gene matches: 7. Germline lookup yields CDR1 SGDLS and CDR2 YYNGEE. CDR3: CASSGQGGRGNTIYF. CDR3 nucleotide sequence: TGTGCCAGCAGCGGACAAGGGGGCCGCGGAAACACCATATATTTT.

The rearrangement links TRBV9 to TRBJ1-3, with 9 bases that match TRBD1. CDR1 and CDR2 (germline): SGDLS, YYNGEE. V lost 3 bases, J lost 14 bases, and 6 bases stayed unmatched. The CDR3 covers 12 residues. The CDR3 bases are TGTGCCAGCAGCGCCGGGGACAGGGTATTATATTTT. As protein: CASSAGDRVLYF.

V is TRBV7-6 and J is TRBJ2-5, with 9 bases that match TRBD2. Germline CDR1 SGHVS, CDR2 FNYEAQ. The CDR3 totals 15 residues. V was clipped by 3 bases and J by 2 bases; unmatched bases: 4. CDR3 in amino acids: CASSFPSGAQETQYF. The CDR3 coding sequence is TGTGCCAGCAGCTTTCCTAGCGGGGCGCAAGAGACCCAGTACTTC.